This paragraph covers one T cell receptor (beta chain) sequence. CDR3 length: 14 residues. The nucleotide record is missing. In germline, CDR1 is LNHDA, CDR2 SQIVND (reference sequence). The record originates from a study of synovial regulatory T cells in juvenile arthritis. Using immunoSEQ multiplex PCR, the repertoire was profiled, and TCRdb retains in-frame clones only, with some absent. This listing includes 8,000 to 10,000 clones. The sequenced sample consisted of Treg cells from blood. Subset denoted: remaining (HLA-DR-negative) circulating blood Treg cells. The rearrangement links TRBV19 to TRBJ2-3; TCRdb's D call of TRBD2 is untestable without DNA. The TCR comes from a donor aged 2-29 years with juvenile idiopathic arthritis. CDR3 in amino acids: CASSISGGTDTQYF.